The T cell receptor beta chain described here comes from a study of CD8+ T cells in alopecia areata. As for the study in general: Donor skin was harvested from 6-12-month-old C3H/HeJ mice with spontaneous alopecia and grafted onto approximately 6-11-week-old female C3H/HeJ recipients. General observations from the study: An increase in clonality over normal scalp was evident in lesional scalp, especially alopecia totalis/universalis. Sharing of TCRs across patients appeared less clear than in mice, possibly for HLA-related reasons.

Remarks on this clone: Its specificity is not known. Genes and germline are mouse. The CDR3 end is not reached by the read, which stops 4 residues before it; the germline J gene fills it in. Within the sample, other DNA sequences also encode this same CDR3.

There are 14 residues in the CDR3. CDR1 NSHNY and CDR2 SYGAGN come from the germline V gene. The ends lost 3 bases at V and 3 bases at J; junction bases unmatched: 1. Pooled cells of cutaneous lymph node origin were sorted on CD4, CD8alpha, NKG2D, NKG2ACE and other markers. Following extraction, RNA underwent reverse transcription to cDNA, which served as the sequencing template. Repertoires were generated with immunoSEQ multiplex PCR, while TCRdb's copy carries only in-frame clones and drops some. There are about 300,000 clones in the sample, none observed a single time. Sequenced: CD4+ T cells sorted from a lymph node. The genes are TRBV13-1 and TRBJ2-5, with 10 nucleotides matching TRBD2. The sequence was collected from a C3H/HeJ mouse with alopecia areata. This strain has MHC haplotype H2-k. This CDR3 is CASSADWGQDTQYF. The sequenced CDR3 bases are TGTGCCAGCAGTGCGGACTGGGGGCAAGAC.